The text below deals with one T cell receptor (beta chain). This clonotype appeared many times. The clone's antigen remains unknown. One base away there is no much larger clone; base qualities are not given. This entry belongs to a study of CD8 T cells in ankylosing spondylitis (dated by TCRdb to the late 2010s). Describing the broader study: To find TCR variants linked to disease, the study profiled T cell receptor beta repertoires in ankylosing spondylitis patients and healthy donors. Samples of peripheral blood were taken, and for ankylosing spondylitis patients, synovial fluid was collected as well. The full study cohort comprised around 25 ankylosing spondylitis patients and 85 to 120 healthy donors.

The cysteine opens and the phenylalanine closes a CDR3 of 13 amino acids. Only the CDR3 DNA is retained, 39 bases long and in frame from the first base. As encoded in the germline V gene, CDR1 is SGHRS while CDR2 is YFSETQ. V was cut back by 0 bases and J by 0 bases, leaving a gap of 3 bases between them. Here is what the overall study found, with its caveats: According to the report, matched synovial fluid samples from ankylosing spondylitis patients were significantly enriched for the disease-linked clones. Some TCR beta motif variants had previously been reported in synovial fluid and blood of reactive arthritis patients, which suggested common disease-initiation mechanisms. Blood from ankylosing spondylitis patients appeared to be characterized by a TCR beta motif made up of seven or eight highly homologous amino acid variants. In peripheral blood, the disease-linked clones were found at relatively low frequencies and had a CD8+ phenotype.

These reads were obtained on an Illumina HiSeq 2500. TCR beta libraries were prepared by quantitative 5'-RACE with molecular barcodes. The study's own analysis went as follows. To identify disease-linked TCR variants, a new computational method was used, one built on a probabilistic model of VDJ rearrangement. TCRdb's own reprocessing of the public reads used fastp at Q25 and MiXCR and kept productive beta chains. For every CDR3 protein sequence, its rows merge into one entry that carries the most common genes and DNA. These V and J calls rely on TCRdb rather than the paper's analysis. This sample is represented by under 85,000 distinct CDR3 sequences; roughly 5.3% of them were singletons. Around 2% of the sample is held by the ten biggest clonotypes.

This TCR was recovered from a male donor with ankylosing spondylitis or in good health (not recorded which). Specimen: blood, either unsorted or a sorted T cell fraction (not recorded which). The chain employs TRBV5-1 and TRBJ1-1, with no confidently assigned D gene. The sequenced DNA: TGCGCCAGCAGCTTGGACGTGAACACTGAAGCTTTCTTT. It specifies CASSLDVNTEAFF.